One and the same sample provided the 30 T cell receptor beta chains below, sequenced in a study of T cell repertoires in ileal Crohn's disease. The time point was: neoterminal ileum biopsy at postoperative endoscopy, about 6 months after surgery. Clones were sequenced by immunoSEQ multiplex PCR, and TCRdb holds only the in-frame ones, with some missing. The data hold roughly 4,900 clones, with 75% to 80% observed a single time. The source material was ileal tissue. These receptors all stem from an adult with Crohn's disease.

The chain couples TRBV6-4 to TRBJ1-5; TRBD1 might be the D (6 bases). With 7 bases removed from V and 0 bases from J, the gap between germline ends came to 13 bases. Per the germline V gene, CDR1 is MRHNA and CDR2 is SNTAGT. The CDR3 extends over 15 amino acids. CDR3 nucleotide sequence: TGTGCCAGCAACAGGGTCAATCGTAGCAATCAGCCCCAGCATTTT. Translated, it gives CASNRVNRSNQPQHF.

CDR3 nucleotide sequence: TGTGCCAGCTCACCACGGGGGGGCACTGAAGCTTTCTTT. As protein: CASSPRGGTEAFF. The J gene is TRBJ1-1, the V gene TRBV18; D is perhaps TRBD1 (5 bases). The CDR3 spans 13 residues. V shed 1 base and J shed 4 bases, with 7 bases lying between them. CDR1 is KGHSH, CDR2 LQKENI, per germline.

The J gene is TRBJ1-6, the V gene TRBV11-2; D may be TRBD1 (5 bases). The V end was cut by 1 base, the J end by 10 bases, with 11 bases between. CDR1 is SGHAT and CDR2 is FQNNGV in the germline V gene. CDR3 size: 14 residues. The chain's CDR3 is CASSLVMGQSPLHF. CDR3 coding DNA: TGTGCCAGCAGCTTAGTAATGGGGCAGTCACCCCTCCACTTT.

This sequence joins TRBV9 and TRBJ2-1; a possible D gene is TRBD1 (6 bases). CDR1 and CDR2 (germline): SGDLS, YYNGEE. This CDR3 region has 16 residues. Trimming cost V 0 bases and J 4 bases, with 14 bases left between them. DNA of the CDR3: TGTGCCAGCAGCGTAGCCGGGCAGGGGCGATACAATGAGCAGTTCTTC. This encodes CASSVAGQGRYNEQFF.

This clone has just one count. The rearrangement uses TRBV6-4 and TRBJ1-5; D possibly corresponds to TRBD1 (5 bases). CDR1 MRHNA and CDR2 SNTAGT come from the germline V gene. CDR3 length: 13 amino acids. V was cut by 3 bases and J by 4 bases, with 7 bases left in between. The CDR3: CASSEQANQPQHF. DNA of the CDR3: TGTGCCAGCAGTGAACAGGCAAATCAGCCCCAGCATTTT.

The chain uses TRBV5-1 and TRBJ2-5, with D possibly matching TRBD2 (6 bases). The CDR3 runs 14 residues. The germline V and J ends were trimmed by 3 bases and 1 base, with 10 bases remaining between them. Germline CDR1 is SGHRS and CDR2 is YFSETQ. The chain's CDR3 is CASSSTSTQETQYF. The CDR3 DNA is TGCGCCAGCAGCTCCACTAGCACCCAAGAGACCCAGTACTTC.

The CDR3 reads CASSPGQNNEQFF. The CDR3 bases are TGTGCCAGCAGCCCGGGACAGAACAATGAGCAGTTCTTC. The chain carries TRBV6-1 and TRBJ2-1, with 7 bases matching TRBD1. Germline V gene sequence: CDR1 MNHNS, CDR2 SASEGT. This CDR3 has 13 residues. Trimming at V came to 6 bases and at J to 5 bases, leaving 4 bases not matched to a gene.

This clone is termed medium-sized. The chain uses TRBV7-3 and TRBJ2-5; possible D gene TRBD2, 5 bases. Germline CDR1 and CDR2: SGHTA and FQGTGA. The germline V and J ends were trimmed by 5 bases and 2 bases, with 15 bases remaining between them. CDR3 length equals 15 residues. CDR3 bases: TGTGCCAGCAGCCTAAAAGGCGGGCTTCAAGAGACCCAGTACTTC. Encoded protein: CASSLKGGLQETQYF.

The genes are TRBV6-6 and TRBJ1-1; a weak D match, TRBD1 (5 bases). The germline gives CDR1 MNHNY, CDR2 SVGAGI (reference sequence). V was cut by 2 bases and J by 6 bases, with 7 bases left in between. The CDR3 spans 12 residues. The CDR3 DNA reads as TGTGCCAGCAGTTACGGCAGGGCTGAAGCTTTCTTT. Translated, it gives CASSYGRAEAFF.

This chain connects TRBV9 to TRBJ2-1; perhaps D is TRBD1 or TRBD2 (6 bases each). This CDR3 contains 16 residues. The germline V gene encodes CDR1 SGDLS and CDR2 YYNGEE. V lost 3 bases to trimming and J lost 5 bases, with 18 bases between them. CDR3 loop: CASSAVGGAKNNEQFF. The CDR3 DNA sequence: TGTGCCAGCAGCGCCGTGGGGGGCGCAAAAAACAATGAGCAGTTCTTC.

The CDR3 DNA follows: TGCGCCAGCAGCCAAAGCCCGACAGGGGGACGGTATGGCTACACCTTC. The encoded protein is CASSQSPTGGRYGYTF. The V gene is TRBV4-1, the J gene TRBJ1-2, with TRBD1 matching 9 bases. Unmatched junction bases numbered 9, after V lost 2 bases and J lost 5 bases. Germline V lookup: CDR1 MGHRA, CDR2 YSYEKL. The CDR3 is 16 amino acids.

This rearrangement joins TRBV7-3 to TRBJ2-1; D uncertain. Trimming shortened V by 5 bases and J by 7 bases, and 15 bases separated the two germline ends. Germline V gene lookup returns CDR1 SGHTA and CDR2 FQGTGA. The CDR3 has 14 amino acids. The CDR3 here is CASSMDHIGNEQFF. CDR3 coding DNA: TGTGCCAGCAGCATGGACCACATTGGGAATGAGCAGTTCTTC.

About this clone: The junction differs from germline at one of its ends, possibly a read error. Different DNA sequences within this sample yield the same CDR3. CDR3 coding DNA: TGTGCCTGGCGAAAAACAGGGGAAGTCCGCGGGGAGCTGTTTTTC. Its translation is CAWRKTGEVRGELFF. The rearrangement uses TRBV30 and TRBJ2-2; D is possibly TRBD1 (7 bases). The CDR3 extends over 15 amino acids. Germline V lookup: CDR1 GTSNPN, CDR2 SVGIG (reference sequence). Full variable domain (remainder filled in from reference TRBV30 and TRBJ2-2): SQTIHQWPATLVQPVGSPLSLECTVEGTSNPNLYWYRQAAGRGLQLLFYSVGIGQISSEVPQNLSASRPQDRQFILSSKKLLLSDSGFYLCAWRKTGEVRGELFFGEGSRLTVL.

This chain connects TRBV9 to TRBJ2-3; D could derive from TRBD1 or TRBD2 (5 bases each). This CDR3 contains 12 residues. V was cut by 0 bases and J by 8 bases, with 7 bases left in between. Germline CDR1 and CDR2: SGDLS and YYNGEE. CDR3 sequence: CASSVERGTQYF. In DNA, the CDR3 is TGTGCCAGCAGCGTAGAGAGGGGTACGCAGTATTTT.

V is TRBV7-6 and J is TRBJ2-1; perhaps TRBD1 as D (7 bases). From germline, CDR1 is SGHVS and CDR2 FNYEAQ. Trimming removed 5 bases from V and 3 bases from J, with 11 bases in between. This CDR3 contains 14 residues. CDR3 region: CASSPGGFYNEQFF. The CDR3 DNA reads TGTGCCAGCAGCCCAGGGGGGTTCTACAATGAGCAGTTCTTC.

This clone was picked up one time. V gene TRBV6-5 combines with J gene TRBJ1-1; weak D call: TRBD1 (5 bases). CDR3 length: 13 residues. Trimming pared 5 bases from V and 8 bases from J, leaving 15 bases between. Germline V lookup: CDR1 MNHEY, CDR2 SVGAGI. This chain's CDR3 is CASSSPGGSEAFF. The CDR3 bases are TGTGCCAGCAGTAGCCCCGGGGGGTCCGAAGCTTTCTTT.

This chain connects TRBV10-1 to TRBJ2-5; D may be TRBD2 (6 bases). CDR3 length: 16 residues. Trimming stripped 3 bases from V and 5 bases from J, with 19 bases between. Germline V CDR1 and CDR2: WNHNN, SYGVQD (reference sequence). The CDR3 DNA follows: TGCGCCAGCAGTGACCCCCGCGGGGAGAATTGGGAGACCCAGTACTTC. Translating it yields CASSDPRGENWETQYF.

V gene TRBV2 combines with J gene TRBJ1-6; weak D call: TRBD1 (5 bases). This CDR3 spans 16 amino acids. Trimming took off 5 bases at V and 0 bases at J, with 11 bases between the two ends. The germline CDR1 and CDR2 sequences are SNHLY and FYNNEI. The CDR3 coding sequence is TGTGCCAGCAGTCTATCAGGGAACTCCTATAATTCACCCCTCCACTTT. As protein: CASSLSGNSYNSPLHF. The full variable domain, completed using reference TRBV2 and TRBJ1-6, is EPEVTQTPSHQVTQMGQEVILRCVPISNHLYFYWYRQILGQKVEFLVSFYNNEISEKSEIFDDQFSVERPDGSNFTLKIRSTKLEDSAMYFCASSLSGNSYNSPLHFGNGTRLTVT.

The chain employs TRBV6-5 and TRBJ1-5; D not resolved. The V gene's germline CDR1 is MNHEY and CDR2 SVGAGI. The CDR3 consists of 13 residues. Trimming left V 2 bases short and J 0 bases short, with 2 bases between. CDR3 loop: CASSYDSNQPQHF. The CDR3 nucleotides are TGTGCCAGCAGTTACGATAGCAATCAGCCCCAGCATTTT.

The rearrangement uses TRBV6-9 and TRBJ2-3; D perhaps matches TRBD1 (6 bases). Germline V gene data show CDR1 as MNHGY and CDR2 as SVAAGI. The CDR3 runs 11 residues. V was cut by 8 bases and J by 9 bases, with 12 bases left in between. DNA of the CDR3: TGTGCCAGCTTAGGGGGAATCACGCAGTATTTT. Its protein product is CASLGGITQYF.

V gene TRBV12-5 combines with J gene TRBJ1-5; D not resolved. Deletions cut 7 bases from V and 1 base from J, with 14 bases between. The CDR3 sequence is 15 residues long. In germline, CDR1 is LGHNT, CDR2 FRNRAP. CDR3 amino acids: CASARSGKSNQPQHF. The CDR3 nucleotides read TGTGCTAGTGCCCGGTCCGGGAAAAGCAATCAGCCCCAGCATTTT. The full variable domain, its missing parts supplied by reference TRBV12-5 and TRBJ1-5, is DARVTQTPRHKVTEMGQEVTMRCQPILGHNTVFWYRQTMMQGLELLAYFRNRAPLDDSGMPKDRFSAEMPDATLATLKIQPSEPRDSAVYFCASARSGKSNQPQHFGDGTRLSIL.

The chain combines TRBV6-1 with TRBJ2-6; 9 positions agree with TRBD1. CDR3 length: 15 amino acids. Trimming took 6 bases from V and 4 from J; bases not matched to a gene: 4. Germline CDR1 and CDR2: MNHNS and SASEGT. The CDR3 region has the DNA TGTGCCAGCAGGACAGGGGGTTCGGGGGCCAACGTCCTGACTTTC. Amino acids: CASRTGGSGANVLTF.

The V and J genes are TRBV10-3 and TRBJ2-7; the D is unclear. The CDR3 is made up of 11 amino acids. Germline CDR1 reads ENHRY; CDR2 reads SYGVKD. The V end lost 6 bases, the J end lost 4 bases, and 7 bases lay between the germline ends. The CDR3 sequence: CAIRQYYEQYF. The CDR3 region has the DNA TGTGCCATCAGACAGTATTACGAGCAGTACTTC.

This sequence joins TRBV7-2 and TRBJ1-2, with 7 bases aligning to TRBD1. The junction had 2 bases not matched to a gene; V was cut back by 1 base and J by 6 bases. Germline V gene data show CDR1 as SGHTA and CDR2 as FQGNSA. The CDR3 runs 13 residues. In nucleotides, the CDR3 is TGTGCCAGCAGCTTAGTCGGACAGGATGGCTACACCTTC. Translation: CASSLVGQDGYTF.

The CDR3 DNA follows: TGTGCCAGAAGACGAGACCCACAGGAGGATAGCAATCAGCCCCAGCATTTT. The encoded protein is CARRRDPQEDSNQPQHF. J is TRBJ1-5 and V is TRBV5-3, with D perhaps matching TRBD1 (5 bases). TRBV5-3 is placed among ORFs of uncertain function. There are 17 residues in the CDR3. Trimming left V 5 bases short and J 0 bases short, with 18 bases between.

This chain uses TRBV27 with TRBJ2-7, with D perhaps given as TRBD1 or TRBD2 (5 bases each). V was clipped by 6 bases and J by 2 bases, with 8 bases between them. Germline CDR1 is MNHEY and CDR2 is SMNVEV (reference sequence). The length of the CDR3 is 12 residues. CDR3 amino acids: CASSGAPYEQYF. In DNA, the CDR3 is TGTGCCAGCAGCGGGGCGCCCTACGAGCAGTACTTC.

This chain uses TRBV5-5 with TRBJ2-7, with a possible D match to TRBD1 (5 bases). The CDR3 runs to 15 residues. The V and J ends lost 5 bases and 2 bases respectively, with 17 bases between them. Germline CDR1 and CDR2: SGHKS and YYEKEE (reference sequence). CDR3 DNA sequence: TGTGCCAGCAGAGCTGGACAAATGAACACCTACGAGCAGTACTTC. This codes for CASRAGQMNTYEQYF. Full variable domain (rest looked up from reference TRBV5-5 and TRBJ2-7): DAGVTQSPTHLIKTRGQQVTLRCSPISGHKSVSWYQQVLGQGPQFIFQYYEKEERGRGNFPDRFSARQFPNYSSELNVNALLLGDSALYLCASRAGQMNTYEQYFGPGTRLTVT.

The V and J genes are TRBV7-9 and TRBJ2-5; 7 bases agree with TRBD2. The ends lost 5 bases at V and 4 bases at J; junction bases unmatched: 1. Looked up from germline, CDR1 is SEHNR and CDR2 is FQNEAQ (reference sequence). The CDR3 contains 12 residues. The CDR3 coding sequence is TGTGCCAGCAGCGGGGAGGGAGAGACCCAGTACTTC. It codes for CASSGEGETQYF. Drawing the rest from reference TRBV7-9 and TRBJ2-5, the complete variable domain is DTGVSQNPRHKITKRGQNVTFRCDPISEHNRLYWYRQTLGQGPEFLTYFQNEAQLEKSRLLSDRFSAERPKGSFSTLEIQRTEQGDSAMYLCASSGEGETQYFGPGTRLLVL.

This clone was seen once. The rearrangement uses TRBV28 and TRBJ1-1, with D possibly being TRBD1 (6 bases). The length of the CDR3 is 12 residues. The germline V gene encodes CDR1 MDHEN and CDR2 SYDVKM. Between the trimmed V and J ends, which lost 5 bases and 5 bases, there was a span of 9 bases. The CDR3 DNA reads as TGTGCCAGCAGTCGAGGGGGGACTGAAGCTTTCTTT. Translating gives CASSRGGTEAFF.

The table lists this clone with a few counts. The V gene is TRBV5-4, the J gene TRBJ2-7; the D is unclear. The V gene lost 0 bases and the J gene lost 2 bases, with 9 bases spanning the gap. The CDR3 runs to 14 residues. Germline V CDR1 and CDR2: SGHNT, YYREEE (reference sequence). This chain's CDR3 is CASSLGRVPYEQYF. The CDR3 nucleotides read TGTGCCAGCAGCTTGGGAAGGGTACCCTACGAGCAGTACTTC.